Listed here are 6 T cell receptor beta chains from one sample, sequenced in a study of T-cell reconstitution after alpha-beta-depleted transplantation in children. TCRbeta library preparation incorporated unique molecular identifiers. TCRdb fed the PCR reads into MiXCR, producing one record per CDR3 protein. The sample lists fewer than 750,000 distinct CDR3 sequences; 23% were seen once. The sequencing here drew on PBMCs, mostly from graft donor cells, taken 360 days after TCRalphabeta/CD19-depleted stem cell transplant. The source is a boy in the first two years of life who had a stem cell transplant for acute myeloid leukemia, so the T cells may come from the graft donor.

This chain's CDR3 is CASSFPWNEQFF. The CDR3 DNA sequence: TGTGCCAGCAGTTTCCCGTGGAATGAGCAGTTCTTC. The genes are TRBV12-3 or TRBV12-4 and TRBJ2-1, with unresolved D. Trimming left V 3 bases short and J 7 bases short, with 7 bases between. This CDR3 has 12 residues.

This sequence joins TRBV20-1 and TRBJ2-2, with 9 positions matching TRBD2. This CDR3 is built from 16 residues. Germline V gene lookup returns CDR1 DFQATT and CDR2 SNEGSKA (reference sequence). V gave up 4 bases and J gave up 3 bases; unmatched junction bases: 9. The CDR3: CSATSLTSGHTGELFF. The CDR3 coding sequence is TGCAGTGCTACTTCTTTGACTAGCGGTCACACCGGGGAGCTGTTTTTT.

The rearrangement uses TRBV21-1 and TRBJ1-6. TRBV21-1 counts as a pseudogene. The CDR3 sequence is 18 residues long. The CDR3 region has the DNA TGTGCCAGCAGCCACCAGGAGAAGTCGAGCTCCTATAATTCACCCCTCCACTTT. It encodes CASSHQEKSSSYNSPLHF.

This sequence joins TRBV15 and TRBJ2-1; D assignment may be TRBD1 or TRBD2 (5 bases each). Trimming removed 3 bases at V and 2 bases at J, with 8 bases between. The germline gives CDR1 LNHNV, CDR2 YYDKDF (reference sequence). The CDR3 is 14 amino acids. The CDR3 nucleotides read TGTGCCACCAGCAGCACGGGACCCTACAATGAGCAGTTCTTC. The encoded protein is CATSSTGPYNEQFF.

Many counts were recorded for this clonotype. This chain joins TRBV7-9 and TRBJ1-1, with a tentative D call TRBD1 (5 bases). The germline CDR1 and CDR2 sequences are SEHNR and FQNEAQ (reference sequence). Trimming took 7 bases from V and 7 from J, leaving 22 bases between them. The CDR3 sequence is 15 residues long. The CDR3 is CASTYYLGARVEAFF. The CDR3 bases are TGTGCCAGCACTTACTACCTCGGGGCACGGGTTGAAGCTTTCTTT.

A remark on this clonotype: This may stem from a read error, because a much larger clone lies one nucleotide away. V is TRBV15 and J is TRBJ2-7, with D uncertain. The V gene lost 3 bases and the J gene lost 3 bases, with 9 bases spanning the gap. This CDR3 comprises 13 residues. Germline CDR1 is LNHNV and CDR2 is YYDKDF (reference sequence). The chain's CDR3 is CATSSAHCYEQYF. The CDR3 bases are TGTGCCACCAGCAGTGCGCACTGCTACGAGCAGTACTTC.